One and the same sample provided the 27 T cell receptor beta chains below, sequenced in a study of T cells expressing NK-cell markers. TCRdb reprocessed the 5' RACE reads and reports one entry per CDR3 protein, with no DNA. This table lists roughly 160,000 distinct CDR3 sequences. Sequencing was carried out using blood T cells: a sorted CD56 or NKG2C T cell subset, CD4+ or CD8+ T cells, or bulk PBMC T cells (not recorded which). These receptors were collected from a woman between 18 and 70 years old in good health.

The chain links TRBV28 to TRBJ2-1; the TRBD1 assignment by TCRdb is unverifiable without DNA. This CDR3 contains 16 residues. The germline gives CDR1 MDHEN, CDR2 SYDVKM. The chain's CDR3 is CASSPQGGYSYNEQFF. Full variable domain (remainder filled in from reference TRBV28 and TRBJ2-1): DVKVTQSSRYLVKRTGEKVFLECVQDMDHENMFWYRQDPGLGLRLIYFSYDVKMKEKGDIPEGYSVSREKKERFSLILESASTNQTSMYLCASSPQGGYSYNEQFFGPGTRLTVL.

The rearrangement joins TRBV5-1 to TRBJ2-4; with no DNA, the TCRdb D assignment of TRBD1 cannot be verified. Germline loops: CDR1 SGHRS, CDR2 YFSETQ. The CDR3 loop spans 15 amino acids. The CDR3 here is CASSLAGDLKNIQYF.

This chain connects TRBV7-8 to TRBJ2-1; TCRdb's D call of TRBD2 is untestable without DNA. This CDR3 is built from 16 residues. CDR1 SGHVS and CDR2 FQNEAQ come from the germline V gene. This CDR3 is CASSWLGLAGAGGQFF.

The gene calls are TRBV11-1 and TRBJ1-6. The germline V gene has CDR1 SGHAT and CDR2 FQDESV (reference sequence). The CDR3 extends over 14 amino acids. The CDR3 reads CASSLNTGDSPLHF.

The chain combines TRBV7-9 with TRBJ2-3; TCRdb gives TRBD1 as the D gene, but with no DNA this cannot be confirmed. The CDR3 covers 14 residues. Germline CDR1 reads SEHNR; CDR2 reads FQNEAQ (reference sequence). The CDR3 sequence: CASSLVQRQDTQYF.

This chain joins TRBV12-3 or TRBV12-4 and TRBJ2-3; TCRdb's D call of TRBD1 is untestable without DNA. The CDR3 length is 12 residues. The CDR3 is CASSLSSGTQYF.

The chain links TRBV12-3 or TRBV12-4 to TRBJ2-5; without DNA, the TCRdb call of TRBD2 cannot be checked. The CDR3 runs 18 residues. This CDR3 reads CASSLGLAGAGYQEIQYF.

The chain couples TRBV24-1 to TRBJ2-7; with no DNA, the TCRdb D assignment of TRBD1 cannot be verified. Germline values: CDR1 KGHDR, CDR2 SFDVKD. This CDR3 has 13 residues. The CDR3 sequence: CATQEDRGYEQYF.

The chain combines TRBV5-1 with TRBJ2-7; TCRdb's D gene call, TRBD1, goes unchecked for lack of DNA. This CDR3 contains 15 residues. Germline V gene sequence: CDR1 SGHRS, CDR2 YFSETQ. CDR3 in amino acids: CASSEGLASSYEQYF.

The chain is built from TRBV7-2 and TRBJ1-4; TCRdb returns TRBD1, unconfirmable since there is no DNA. CDR1 and CDR2 from the germline V gene are SGHTA and FQGNSA. CDR3 length: 15 residues. The CDR3: CASSLASQGVEKLFF.

The chain combines TRBV19 with TRBJ2-7; TCRdb's D gene call, TRBD1, goes unchecked for lack of DNA. The germline V gene has CDR1 LNHDA and CDR2 SQIVND (reference sequence). The CDR3 extends over 13 amino acids. CDR3 protein: CASSTGGRGEQYF.

The rearrangement uses TRBV4-1 and TRBJ2-7; TCRdb designates TRBD1, a call that cannot be tested without DNA. The CDR3 length is 14 residues. Per the germline V gene, CDR1 is MGHRA and CDR2 is YSYEKL. CDR3 sequence: CASSQTTGVYEQYF.

The V gene is TRBV2, the J gene TRBJ2-5. CDR1 SNHLY and CDR2 FYNNEI come from the germline V gene. This CDR3 is built from 13 residues. The CDR3 loop is CASTFYTQETQYF. Full variable domain (missing parts from reference TRBV2 and TRBJ2-5): EPEVTQTPSHQVTQMGQEVILRCVPISNHLYFYWYRQILGQKVEFLVSFYNNEISEKSEIFDDQFSVERPDGSNFTLKIRSTKLEDSAMYFCASTFYTQETQYFGPGTRLLVL.

The CDR3 reads CASSQDPGPSSYNEQFF. The rearrangement joins TRBV4-1 to TRBJ2-1; TCRdb's assignment of TRBD1 cannot be checked, as there is no DNA. The CDR3 sequence is 17 residues long. Germline-derived CDR1 and CDR2 are MGHRA and YSYEKL.

This chain links TRBV5-1 with TRBJ2-7; absent DNA, TCRdb's TRBD1 call cannot be checked. Germline values: CDR1 SGHRS, CDR2 YFSETQ. This CDR3 contains 16 residues. The CDR3 region is CASSLGTGGPYYEQYF.

This chain joins TRBV6-5 and TRBJ2-3; TCRdb reports TRBD1, a call that lacks DNA to check it against. Germline CDR1 is MNHEY and CDR2 is SVGAGI. CDR3 length equals 14 residues. The CDR3 here is CASIWGIGTDTQYF.

V gene TRBV20-1 combines with J gene TRBJ2-7; the TCRdb D gene call, TRBD2, has no DNA to confirm it. CDR3 length equals 15 residues. Germline V gene data show CDR1 as DFQATT and CDR2 as SNEGSKA (reference sequence). This CDR3 is CSARPPRLAEYEQYF.

CDR3: CASSFRGLNTEAFF. V usage is TRBV5-6 and J usage is TRBJ1-1. The CDR3 spans 14 residues. CDR1 and CDR2 from the germline V gene are SGHDT and YYEEEE.

The chain combines TRBV6-5 with TRBJ2-7; as DNA is missing, the TRBD2 call by TCRdb cannot be tested. CDR1 is MNHEY and CDR2 is SVGAGI in the germline V gene. The CDR3 is 15 amino acids. The CDR3 sequence: CASSYRRGGTYEQYF.

The genes are TRBV12-3 or TRBV12-4 and TRBJ2-2; TCRdb's D call of TRBD1 is untestable without DNA. The CDR3 is 15 amino acids. The chain's CDR3 is CASTHRQGLTGELFF.

The chain has TRBV6-2 or TRBV6-3 and TRBJ2-7. The CDR3 has 13 residues. Germline values: CDR1 MNHEY, CDR2 SVGEGT. Here the CDR3 reads CASSYVRSYEQYF.

The chain has TRBV2 and TRBJ2-7; TCRdb outputs TRBD1, but without DNA this stays unchecked. The CDR3 runs 15 residues. Germline V gene lookup returns CDR1 SNHLY and CDR2 FYNNEI. The CDR3 is CASDTGAGQAAEQYF.

The rearrangement links TRBV4-1 to TRBJ2-1; TCRdb lists TRBD1, though no DNA is available to test this call. Germline V CDR1 and CDR2: MGHRA, YSYEKL. CDR3 size: 16 residues. CDR3 sequence reads: CASSQRGGTEYNEQFF.

The chain is built from TRBV20-1 and TRBJ2-3. The germline V gene encodes CDR1 DFQATT and CDR2 SNEGSKA (reference sequence). The CDR3 loop spans 13 amino acids. The CDR3 loop reads CSVGVSYTDTQYF.

CDR3 residues: CASSGTLNTGELFF. The chain carries TRBV11-2 and TRBJ2-2; TCRdb names TRBD2, which stays unverified in the absence of DNA. The CDR3 consists of 14 residues. Germline CDR1 and CDR2: SGHAT and FQNNGV.

This chain links TRBV30 with TRBJ2-1. Germline CDR1 is GTSNPN and CDR2 is SVGIG (reference sequence). The CDR3 covers 11 residues. The CDR3 reads CAWGSYNEQFF.

The chain employs TRBV29-1 and TRBJ2-5; the TCRdb D gene call, TRBD1, has no DNA to confirm it. The CDR3 runs to 11 residues. The germline gives CDR1 SQVTM, CDR2 ANQGSEA. The CDR3 sequence: CSSTHTGTQYF.